These 17 T cell receptor beta chains share one sample of origin, sequenced in a study of T cell clones after liver transplantation (dated by TCRdb to about 2019). The library was made by the immunoSEQ multiplex PCR assay. Entries here come from immuneACCESS through TCRdb and include only in-frame sequences with V and J called. Some clones fail to appear in such tables; in the studies checked, an unresolved V gene covers under half of the shortfall, and the cause of the remainder is unknown. The sample contains 15,000 to 20,000 clones, approximately 80% of them found a single time. Jointly, the top ten make up about 40% of the sample. The sample was CD8+ T cells from blood, taken 48 months after liver transplant. The receptors were sampled from a human patient who received a liver transplant. Some T cells may originate with the graft donor following a transplant.

The CDR3 coding sequence is TGTGCCAGCAGCTCAAATCCCTTAAGTCAGACCTCCTACAATGAGCAGTTCTTC. The encoded protein is CASSSNPLSQTSYNEQFF. The rearrangement uses TRBV9 and TRBJ2-1; D is ambiguous. From germline, CDR1 is SGDLS and CDR2 YYNGEE. V was pared by 4 bases and J by 0 bases, with 20 bases between. CDR3 length equals 18 residues.

The rearrangement joins TRBV6-1 to TRBJ1-1; D possibly corresponds to TRBD1 (6 bases). This CDR3 has 16 residues. The V gene's germline CDR1 is MNHNS and CDR2 SASEGT. Deletions cut 0 bases from V and 6 bases from J, with 17 bases between. The CDR3 protein is CASSEAWDRRGSEAFF. CDR3 coding DNA: TGTGCCAGCAGTGAAGCGTGGGACCGCAGGGGCTCTGAAGCTTTCTTT.

This clone was recorded once. V gene TRBV11-2 combines with J gene TRBJ2-7; D not certain. The germline V gene has CDR1 SGHAT and CDR2 FQNNGV. The CDR3 consists of 15 residues. V was trimmed by 0 bases and J by 0 bases, leaving 9 bases between them. The CDR3 DNA is TGTGCCAGCAGCTTAGATCGGGCGGTCTCCTACGAGCAGTACTTC. Amino acid sequence: CASSLDRAVSYEQYF.

The CDR3 sequence is CASSVEGGTGTGELFF. In DNA form, the CDR3 reads TGTGCCAGCAGCGTAGAAGGGGGGACGGGCACCGGGGAGCTGTTTTTT. This chain uses TRBV9 with TRBJ2-2; D possibly matches TRBD1 or TRBD2 (6 bases each). Trimming removed 0 bases at V and 4 bases at J, with 13 bases between. CDR3 size: 16 residues. CDR1 and CDR2 (germline): SGDLS, YYNGEE.

This chain links TRBV28 with TRBJ1-1; D possibly corresponds to TRBD1 (5 bases). There are 12 residues in the CDR3. Germline values: CDR1 MDHEN, CDR2 SYDVKM. V shed 3 bases and J shed 4 bases, with 6 bases lying between them. The CDR3 DNA sequence: TGTGCCAGCAGTTTTGGGGGCACTGAAGCTTTCTTT. Residues: CASSFGGTEAFF.

The J gene is TRBJ2-1, the V gene TRBV27, with D perhaps matching TRBD2 (6 bases). Germline loops: CDR1 MNHEY, CDR2 SMNVEV (reference sequence). V lost 3 bases to trimming and J lost 9 bases, with 9 bases between them. This CDR3 is 12 amino acids long. The CDR3 loop is CASSFWRGEQFF. The CDR3, as DNA: TGTGCCAGCAGTTTTTGGAGGGGTGAGCAGTTCTTC.

Here the CDR3 reads CASSLVTGGLTEAFF. The CDR3 DNA follows: TGTGCCAGCAGCTTGGTGACGGGGGGCCTCACTGAAGCTTTCTTT. This sequence joins TRBV5-4 and TRBJ1-1; D might be TRBD1 (6 bases). V lost 0 bases and J lost 4, with 13 bases in between. The germline CDR1 and CDR2 sequences are SGHNT and YYREEE (reference sequence). The CDR3 extends over 15 amino acids.

The chain employs TRBV7-9 and TRBJ2-3, with D possibly called TRBD1 or TRBD2 (5 bases each). Germline CDR1 reads SEHNR; CDR2 reads FQNEAQ (reference sequence). This CDR3 contains 15 residues. V dropped 7 bases and J dropped 0 bases, with 14 bases sitting between them. The DNA for the CDR3 is TGTGCCAGCATCCAAGGGACCTCTAGCACAGATACGCAGTATTTT. Its protein product is CASIQGTSSTDTQYF.

The chain combines TRBV4-3 with TRBJ2-1, with D perhaps matching TRBD1 or TRBD2 (5 bases each). CDR1 is LGHNA and CDR2 is YSLEER in the germline V gene. The CDR3 is 16 amino acids. Deletions cut 4 bases from V and 8 bases from J, with 21 bases between. In DNA, the CDR3 is TGCGCCAGCAGCCTGCACCCGAGGGGAGCCCACGATGAGCAGTTCTTC. This codes for CASSLHPRGAHDEQFF.

The gene calls are TRBV7-3 and TRBJ2-2, with TRBD2 matching over 7 bases. This CDR3 has 16 amino acids. Looked up from germline, CDR1 is SGHTA and CDR2 is FQGTGA. The ends lost 5 bases at V and 1 base at J; junction bases unmatched: 7. CDR3 in DNA: TGTGCCAGCAGCCTCCAGGGCGGGGGGAACACCGGGGAGCTGTTTTTT. This codes for CASSLQGGGNTGELFF.

This clone appeared once. The chain carries TRBV9 and TRBJ1-2; perhaps TRBD1 as D (5 bases). Trimming cost V 0 bases and J 4 bases, with 13 bases left between them. CDR1 is SGDLS and CDR2 is YYNGEE in the germline V gene. The CDR3 is 15 residues long. In DNA, the CDR3 is TGTGCCAGCAGCGTAGACGGCCTTGGGGGCTATGGCTACACCTTC. The encoded protein is CASSVDGLGGYGYTF.

The rearrangement links TRBV7-9 to TRBJ2-7, with 10 bases fitting TRBD1. The CDR3 contains 15 residues. From germline, CDR1 is SEHNR and CDR2 FQNEAQ (reference sequence). J gave up 6 bases and V 4 bases, and 9 bases lay outside the gene matches. Here the CDR3 DNA reads TGTGCCAGCAGCTCAGGGGACAGGGGCCTCGGCGAGCAGTACTTC. Residues: CASSSGDRGLGEQYF.

The rearrangement uses TRBV6-6 and TRBJ2-5; 16 bases agree with TRBD2. With V trimmed by 5 bases and J by 4 bases, 1 base remained unmatched. The CDR3 totals 15 residues. Germline assignment: CDR1 MNHNY and CDR2 SVGAGI (reference sequence). CDR3 in DNA: TGTGCCAGCAGTGGGACTAGCGGGGGGGCAGAGACCCAGTACTTC. Translated, it gives CASSGTSGGAETQYF.

The chain couples TRBV6-5 to TRBJ1-3; 10 bases line up with TRBD1. The CDR3 runs to 15 residues. J gave up 4 bases and V 5 bases, and 5 bases lay outside the gene matches. The germline V gene has CDR1 MNHEY and CDR2 SVGAGI. Here the CDR3 reads CASSTGQGPGNTIYF. The CDR3 DNA follows: TGTGCCAGCAGTACGGGACAGGGGCCAGGAAACACCATATATTTT.

This rearrangement joins TRBV4-1 to TRBJ2-7; possible D gene TRBD2, 6 bases. This CDR3 spans 15 amino acids. Trimming left V 1 base short and J 3 bases short, with 13 bases between. Germline V CDR1 and CDR2: MGHRA, YSYEKL. The DNA for the CDR3 is TGCGCCAGCAGCCAAGTGCGGGACTCCCTCTACGAGCAGTACTTC. Translation: CASSQVRDSLYEQYF.

This clone is a singleton in its sample. The V gene is TRBV19, the J gene TRBJ2-2; D ambiguous. The CDR3 is 11 residues long. The V and J ends lost 5 bases and 5 bases respectively, with 3 bases between them. Germline CDR1 and CDR2: LNHDA and SQIVND (reference sequence). The CDR3 sequence: CASSATGELFF. CDR3 DNA: TGTGCCAGTAGTGCAACCGGGGAGCTGTTTTTT.

This clone was detected only once. The rearrangement joins TRBV29-1 to TRBJ2-3; 7 bases line up with TRBD1. This CDR3 is built from 16 residues. The germline V gene has CDR1 SQVTM and CDR2 ANQGSEA. Losses at the gene ends were 0 bases for V and 4 bases for J; bases not matched to a gene: 10. The CDR3 loop reads CSVEDRYRGPADTQYF. The CDR3 DNA is TGCAGCGTTGAAGATCGTTACAGGGGCCCGGCAGATACGCAGTATTTT.